Described below is a single T cell receptor (beta chain) sequence and its context. Germline values: CDR1 SGDLS, CDR2 YYNGEE. The CDR3 loop spans 16 amino acids. Trimming pared 1 base from V and 4 bases from J, leaving 15 bases between. The data were obtained in a study of blood T cell repertoires in COVID-19. TCRdb's table, derived via immunoSEQ multiplex PCR, lists solely in-frame clones and lacks some. In the table there are 360,000 or so clones, around nine tenths of which are singletons. This clonotype was obtained from a woman aged 60 to 75 with COVID-19, enrolled during active disease. Material: peripheral blood. The chain recombines TRBV9 with TRBJ1-3, with a possible D match to TRBD1 (6 bases). This chain's CDR3 is CASSVTPSGEGNTIYF. The CDR3 DNA sequence: TGTGCCAGCAGCGTAACCCCCTCAGGGGAAGGAAACACCATATATTTT.